A selection of T cell receptor beta chains follows, all from one sample in a study of spatial heterogeneity in lung cancer. One entry per CDR3 protein, called by TCRdb with MiXCR from the 5' RACE reads. Among 6,900 or so distinct CDR3 sequences listed, more than 10% were seen once. Sequenced material: lung tumor tissue, taken at surgery. These receptors all come from a male donor with early-stage non-small cell lung cancer. Both conserved end residues are part of each CDR3. D genes are given only for firm matches. Clone size, where shown, is once, few, many, or a class for clones that have expanded.

size	D	V	J	DNA	CDR3
medium-sized	NA	TRBV20-1	TRBJ2-3	TGCAGTGCTAGGGTGAATCCGGGACTGTTAACAGATACGCAGTATTTT	CSARVNPGLLTDTQYF
NA	NA	TRBV30	TRBJ2-1	TGTGCCTGGAACGCCCAGGACAAGTCCTACAATGAGCAGTTCTTC	CAWNAQDKSYNEQFF
many	TRBD2	TRBV18	TRBJ2-1	TGTGCCAGCTCACCACGAAGACTAGCGGGAGTTGAGCAGTTCTTC	CASSPRRLAGVEQFF
medium-sized	NA	TRBV9	TRBJ2-1	TGTGCCAGCAGCGTAGCCCACCGAAGGGATGAGCAGTTCTTC	CASSVAHRRDEQFF
many	NA	TRBV19	TRBJ2-7	TGTCTGAGTGCCAGCTACTACGAGCAGTACTTC	CLSASYYEQYF
NA	NA	TRBV12-3/TRBV12-4	TRBJ1-5	TGTGCCAGCAAACGGGACCTCAATAGCAATCAGCCCCAGCATTTT	CASKRDLNSNQPQHF
medium-sized	NA	TRBV6-1	TRBJ1-5	TGTGCCAGCAGTGAACAGCAGAATCAGCCCCAGCATTTT	CASSEQQNQPQHF
few	NA	TRBV10-3	TRBJ2-2	TGTGCCATCAGTGACCCGGAGGCGGGTCAGGGGTGGGCCGGGGAGCTGTTTTTT	CAISDPEAGQGWAGELFF
many	NA	TRBV12-3/TRBV12-4	TRBJ2-3	TGTGCCAGCAGTTTACTGGGCAGAACAGATACGCAGTATTTT	CASSLLGRTDTQYF
many	TRBD2	TRBV12-3/TRBV12-4	TRBJ2-3	TGTGCCAGCAGTTTCAGACTAGCGGGGGTTAGCACAGATACGCAGTATTTT	CASSFRLAGVSTDTQYF